A single sample gave rise to the 26 T cell receptor beta chains below, sequenced in a study of T cells in Graves' hyperthyroidism and ophthalmopathy. RNA transcripts provided the source from which TCR beta CDR3 regions were amplified. The HTBI set primed first-round TCR CDR3 RT-PCR. Using its own MiXCR run on the multiplex PCR reads, TCRdb lists one record per CDR3 protein. The data hold over 700,000 distinct CDR3 sequences, with 35% observed a single time. The sequencing sample was made of blood. The receptor set was obtained from a woman aged 40 to 50 with Graves' hyperthyroidism.

The genes are TRBV7-2 and TRBJ1-2; 7 nucleotides match TRBD1. Germline V lookup: CDR1 SGHTA, CDR2 FQGNSA. The V and J ends lost 1 base and 4 bases, in that order; junction bases with no gene match: 6. The CDR3 contains 15 residues. The CDR3 loop is CASSLGRGLSYGYTF. The CDR3 DNA follows: TGTGCCAGCAGCTTAGGGAGGGGGCTGAGCTATGGCTACACCTTC. The full variable domain, with the rest looked up from reference TRBV7-2 and TRBJ1-2, is GAGVSQSPSNKVTEKGKDVELRCDPISGHTALYWYRQSLGQGLEFLIYFQGNSAPDKSGLPSDRFSAERTGGSVSTLTIQRTQQEDSAVYLCASSLGRGLSYGYTFGSGTRLTVV.

This clonotype showed up just a few times. V usage is TRBV6-6 and J usage is TRBJ1-2; the D is unclear. Trimming cost V 2 bases and J 0 bases, with 13 bases left between them. The CDR3 consists of 16 residues. Per germline, CDR1 MNHNY and CDR2 SVGAGI (reference sequence). The CDR3 region is CASSYAWEGANYGYTF. The CDR3 DNA reads as TGTGCCAGCAGTTACGCCTGGGAAGGAGCTAACTATGGCTACACCTTC.

The chain employs TRBV7-3 and TRBJ1-6, with D maybe TRBD1 (5 bases). With 6 bases removed from V and 14 bases from J, the gap between germline ends came to 20 bases. The CDR3 runs 14 residues. Looked up from germline, CDR1 is SGHTA and CDR2 is FQGTGA. The CDR3 here is CASSGRRESGALHF. In DNA form, the CDR3 reads TGTGCCAGCAGTGGAAGGCGGGAGTCGGGGGCCCTCCACTTT.

The rearrangement joins TRBV4-1 to TRBJ1-1; D is perhaps TRBD1 (5 bases). Trimming stripped 2 bases from V and 6 bases from J, with 16 bases between. Germline CDR1 is MGHRA and CDR2 is YSYEKL. The CDR3 loop spans 15 amino acids. The CDR3 sequence: CASSQFTQGGSEAFF. Written as DNA, the CDR3 is TGCGCCAGCAGCCAATTCACCCAGGGAGGCTCTGAAGCTTTCTTT.

V gene TRBV6-6 combines with J gene TRBJ1-4; D remains unclear. Trimming pared 10 bases from V and 6 bases from J, leaving 15 bases between. The CDR3 covers 13 residues. Germline-derived CDR1 and CDR2 are MNHNY and SVGAGI (reference sequence). CDR3: CAIRGGRHEKLFF. The CDR3 DNA reads TGTGCCATCAGAGGAGGGCGCCATGAAAAACTGTTTTTT.

V usage is TRBV20-1 and J usage is TRBJ2-7; D is uncertain. The germline V gene encodes CDR1 DFQATT and CDR2 SNEGSKA (reference sequence). V lost 0 bases, J lost 3 bases, and 12 bases lay in between. This CDR3 is built from 14 residues. The CDR3 nucleotides read TGCAGTGCTAGAGATTCCGAGCATGGCTACGAGCAGTACTTC. This gives the protein CSARDSEHGYEQYF.

About this clonotype: This may arise from a read error, as a much more abundant clone is one base away. The chain recombines TRBV6-5 with TRBJ1-6, with D maybe TRBD1 (5 bases). CDR1 MNHEY and CDR2 SVGAGI come from the germline V gene. The CDR3 has 16 residues. CDR3 in amino acids: CAISYSRGVDNSPLHF. In DNA form, the CDR3 reads TGTGCCATCAGTTACTCCCGGGGGGTCGATAATTCACCCCTCCACTTT.

At least ten counts were recorded for this clonotype. This chain links TRBV6-1 with TRBJ1-5; perhaps TRBD1 as D (5 bases). Trimming removed 4 bases from V and 4 bases from J, with 8 bases in between. The CDR3 totals 13 residues. Germline CDR1 is MNHNS and CDR2 is SASEGT. The CDR3 DNA follows: TGTGCCAGCAGTGGACAGCCTAATCAGCCCCAGCATTTT. This gives the protein CASSGQPNQPQHF.

Regarding this clonotype: The missing conserved phenylalanine or tryptophan at the end of this CDR3 makes a read error likely. It is unclear where the CDR3 begins or ends on the DNA, so no DNA is shown, and the CDR3 is as TCRdb lists it. The chain joins TRBV6-5 to TRBJ2-5. The germline gives CDR1 MNHEY, CDR2 SVGAGI. A total of 8 residues make up the CDR3, ends included. The CDR3 region is CASSLLGP.

This clonotype was observed a few times. The chain couples TRBV27 to TRBJ2-2; a weak D match, TRBD1 (5 bases). Germline CDR1 reads MNHEY; CDR2 reads SMNVEV (reference sequence). V was cut by 4 bases and J by 6 bases, with 12 bases left in between. This CDR3 has 14 amino acids. This CDR3 reads CASSSTGRSGELFF. CDR3 nucleotides: TGTGCCAGCAGTTCAACAGGCCGATCCGGGGAGCTGTTTTTT.

The rearrangement links TRBV10-3 to TRBJ1-1, with 8 bases identical to TRBD1. CDR3 length: 15 residues. Germline CDR1 ENHRY, CDR2 SYGVKD. J gave up 1 base and V 10 bases, and 11 bases lay outside the gene matches. CDR3 in amino acids: CASRPPTGGNTEAFF. The CDR3 nucleotides are TGTGCCAGCAGACCCCCCACAGGGGGGAACACTGAAGCTTTCTTT.

The chain is built from TRBV5-1 and TRBJ2-2; tentatively, D is TRBD2 (5 bases). The CDR3 sequence is 16 residues long. The V gene's germline CDR1 is SGHRS and CDR2 YFSETQ. V dropped 4 bases and J dropped 4 bases, with 17 bases sitting between them. CDR3 nucleotides: TGCGCCAGCAGCACCGGGGATCAGGATTCCACCGGGGAGCTGTTTTTT. Protein product: CASSTGDQDSTGELFF.

Many counts were recorded for this clonotype. The chain recombines TRBV9 with TRBJ1-5; 9 nucleotides align to TRBD1. CDR1 SGDLS and CDR2 YYNGEE come from the germline V gene. This CDR3 is 15 amino acids long. Unmatched junction bases numbered 3, after V lost 0 bases and J lost 5 bases. CDR3 DNA sequence: TGTGCCAGCAGCGTAGAGGACAGGGGAGATCAGCCCCAGCATTTT. This translates into CASSVEDRGDQPQHF.

This clonotype was counted many times. The chain uses TRBV10-3 and TRBJ1-2; no reliable D call. Germline CDR1 and CDR2: ENHRY and SYGVKD. Deletions cut 4 bases from V and 6 bases from J, with 12 bases between. This CDR3 has 13 amino acids. The CDR3: CAISVEGLDGYTF. CDR3 bases: TGTGCCATCAGTGTCGAGGGATTAGATGGCTACACCTTC.

This chain joins TRBV29-1 and TRBJ2-1, with 11 bases lining up with TRBD1. The CDR3 has 14 amino acids. V lost 3 bases to trimming and J lost 6 bases; unmatched junction nucleotides: 4. Germline V CDR1 and CDR2: SQVTM, ANQGSEA. CDR3: CSVDGTGGLNEQFF. CDR3 DNA: TGCAGCGTTGACGGGACAGGGGGTCTCAATGAGCAGTTCTTC.

The chain couples TRBV7-8 to TRBJ1-5; 7 bases line up with TRBD1. CDR3 length: 14 amino acids. Trimming cost V 4 bases and J 8 bases; bases outside gene matches: 8. Germline V lookup: CDR1 SGHVS, CDR2 FQNEAQ. The CDR3 reads CASSSPGQKEPQHF. The DNA of the CDR3 is TGTGCCAGCAGCTCACCGGGACAGAAGGAGCCCCAGCATTTT.

The J gene is TRBJ2-2, the V gene TRBV9; perhaps TRBD1 as D (6 bases). The CDR3 runs 17 residues. The V end was cut by 1 base, the J end by 2 bases, with 15 bases between. Germline-derived CDR1 and CDR2 are SGDLS and YYNGEE. The CDR3 sequence: CASSVHRDTTNTGELFF. DNA of the CDR3: TGTGCCAGCAGCGTACACCGGGACACCACAAACACCGGGGAGCTGTTTTTT. The full variable domain, with the rest looked up from reference TRBV9 and TRBJ2-2, is DSGVTQTPKHLITATGQRVTLRCSPRSGDLSVYWYQQSLDQGLQFLIQYYNGEERAKGNILERFSAQQFPDLHSELNLSSLELGDSALYFCASSVHRDTTNTGELFFGEGSRLTVL.

The chain links TRBV7-2 to TRBJ2-7; 7 positions agree with TRBD2. Losses at the gene ends were 5 bases for V and 0 bases for J; bases not matched to a gene: 10. Per the germline V gene, CDR1 is SGHTA and CDR2 is FQGNSA. The CDR3 has 16 amino acids. In DNA, the CDR3 is TGTGCCAGCAGCAGCGTCGCGGGACTACGCTCCTACGAGCAGTACTTC. As protein: CASSSVAGLRSYEQYF.

The rearrangement links TRBV5-1 to TRBJ1-1; D is ambiguous. In germline, CDR1 is SGHRS, CDR2 YFSETQ. Trimming removed 5 bases at V and 3 bases at J, with 32 bases between. This CDR3 is built from 20 residues. CDR3 protein: CASRSGVVAVRLSSDTEAFF. The CDR3 coding sequence is TGCGCCAGCAGATCCGGGGTCGTTGCGGTTAGACTGTCGTCGGACACTGAAGCTTTCTTT.

There are a few counts of this clonotype. V is TRBV12-3 or TRBV12-4 and J is TRBJ2-5; tentative D call: TRBD2 (5 bases). This CDR3 region has 17 residues. Deletions cut 6 bases from V and 1 base from J, with 21 bases between. The CDR3: CASSHPYATSAQETQYF. The CDR3 DNA is TGTGCCAGCAGCCATCCCTACGCCACTAGTGCCCAAGAGACCCAGTACTTC.

The chain recombines TRBV12-3 or TRBV12-4 with TRBJ1-2; D gene unclear. The CDR3 covers 14 residues. The V gene lost 7 bases and the J gene lost 8 bases, with 20 bases spanning the gap. The CDR3: CASNVPVRGGGYTF. CDR3 nucleotides: TGTGCCAGCAACGTACCCGTACGGGGAGGGGGCTACACCTTC.

This clonotype was detected ten times or more. The chain couples TRBV6-2 or TRBV6-3 to TRBJ2-5, with TRBD2 matching over 9 bases. Germline V gives CDR1 MNHEY, CDR2 SVGEGT. V shed 5 bases and J 5 bases; nucleotides not matched to a gene: 6. CDR3 length equals 14 residues. CDR3: CASSQTGLAETQYF. In DNA, the CDR3 is TGTGCCAGCAGTCAGACCGGACTAGCGGAGACCCAGTACTTC.

The V gene is TRBV28, the J gene TRBJ1-2; D perhaps matches TRBD1 (6 bases). CDR3 length: 14 residues. V was trimmed by 6 bases and J by 5 bases, leaving 16 bases between them. Germline values: CDR1 MDHEN, CDR2 SYDVKM. The CDR3, as DNA: TGTGCCAGCAGCCCGAGGGGGGGAGCTTATGGCTACACCTTC. Translated, it gives CASSPRGGAYGYTF.

Points on this clonotype: A much larger clone is a single base away; this may be a read error. This chain joins TRBV11-1 and TRBJ2-6; D not resolved. The length of the CDR3 is 15 residues. CDR1 is SGHAT, CDR2 FQDESV, per germline (reference sequence). The V end was cut by 3 bases, the J end by 4 bases, with 10 bases between. The CDR3 sequence: CASSLPAPGANVLTF. The CDR3 DNA sequence: TGTGCCAGCAGCTTGCCAGCGCCCGGGGCCAACGTCCTGACTTTC.

This rearrangement joins TRBV12-3 or TRBV12-4 to TRBJ1-2; 9 bases agree with TRBD1. V lost 5 bases, J lost 2 bases, and 9 bases stayed unmatched. The CDR3 is 16 amino acids. CDR3 protein: CASSRTDRGGNYGYTF. The CDR3 nucleotides are TGTGCCAGCAGTCGCACGGACAGGGGAGGAAACTATGGCTACACCTTC.

The V gene is TRBV6-1, the J gene TRBJ1-1; D perhaps matches TRBD1 (5 bases). CDR1 is MNHNS, CDR2 SASEGT, per germline. Trimming took 5 bases from V and 4 from J, leaving 11 bases between them. The CDR3 covers 13 residues. CDR3 residues: CASSNDRGTEAFF. The DNA of the CDR3 is TGTGCCAGCAGTAATGACAGAGGCACTGAAGCTTTCTTT.